The sequence of this TCR beta chain was determined in a study of identical twins. Study outcomes and limitations: Excess low generation probability was seen in twin-shared out-of-frame alpha sequences. Findings depended on cross-sectional statistics rather than tracking the same donors. Researchers reported weaker excess twin sharing in beta out-of-frame sequences.

Turning to this clonotype: Its antigen is still unknown.

This CDR3 comprises 16 residues. Trimming pared 6 bases from V and 3 bases from J, leaving 20 bases between. MiXCR was run by TCRdb on the 5' RACE reads, yielding one entry per CDR3 protein. The sample has roughly 700,000 distinct CDR3 sequences; roughly 8% are singletons. These data were also filed under a second study, of yellow fever vaccine responses in identical twins.

The chain uses TRBV12-3 or TRBV12-4 and TRBJ1-2; D ambiguous. The specimen was PBMCs. This TCR was sampled from a woman aged 18-35 years in good health. The CDR3, as DNA: TGTGCCAGCAGCCCCTCGCGGAGGAGTTTAGACTATGGCTACACCTTC. Its translation: CASSPSRRSLDYGYTF.